The 5 T cell receptor beta chains reported below all come from one sample, sequenced in a study of molecular identifiers for immune sequencing clone quantification. One entry per CDR3 protein results from TCRdb running MiXCR on the PCR reads. This table holds 460,000 or so distinct CDR3 sequences, less than 30% found once. Material: naive CD8+ T cells from blood, with Jurkat cell RNA spiked in. Noted subset: FACS-sorted CD8+CD4-CCR7+CD45RA+ naive T cells. The receptor source for this set is a human donor in good health. Some libraries in this study had Jurkat cell RNA spiked in.

Regarding this clonotype: The junction differs from germline at one of its ends, possibly a read error. The genes are TRBV6-5 and TRBJ1-1; 8 nucleotides line up with TRBD1. There are 13 residues in the CDR3. Per the germline V gene, CDR1 is MNHEY and CDR2 is SVGAGI. CDR3 in amino acids: CACRSGGLSEAFF. The CDR3 coding sequence is TGTGCCTGCAGGTCAGGGGGCCTTAGTGAAGCTTTCTTT.

The chain carries TRBV5-1 and TRBJ2-7; possibly TRBD2 for D (5 bases). Between the trimmed V and J ends, which lost 3 bases and 1 base, there was a span of 11 bases. CDR3 length: 14 amino acids. The germline V gene has CDR1 SGHRS and CDR2 YFSETQ. The CDR3 DNA reads TGCGCCAGCAGCTCGGGGAGAGAATCCTACGAGCAGTACTTC. It specifies CASSSGRESYEQYF.

This clonotype was observed a few times. The chain recombines TRBV4-3 with TRBJ1-3; 7 nucleotides align to TRBD1. V lost 0 bases to trimming and J lost 3 bases; unmatched junction nucleotides: 8. The CDR3 is 17 residues long. Germline loops: CDR1 LGHNA, CDR2 YSLEER. CDR3 bases: TGCGCCAGCAGCCAAGAGACAGGGACAGTAGGTGGAAACACCATATATTTT. This encodes CASSQETGTVGGNTIYF.

This clonotype came up many times. The chain has TRBV7-9 and TRBJ2-7, with D perhaps TRBD1 or TRBD2 (5 bases each). CDR1 and CDR2 from the germline V gene are SEHNR and FQNEAQ (reference sequence). The CDR3 length is 14 residues. Trimming left V 3 bases short and J 3 bases short, with 12 bases between. CDR3 amino acids: CASSLDGAHYEQYF. The CDR3 bases are TGTGCCAGCAGCTTGGACGGGGCGCACTACGAGCAGTACTTC.

Comment on this clonotype: A read error may explain this, as a much larger clone is one base away. This rearrangement joins TRBV24-1 to TRBJ2-3; D remains ambiguous. There are 14 residues in the CDR3. V was trimmed by 5 bases and J by 0 bases, leaving 8 bases between them. Germline-derived CDR1 and CDR2 are KGHDR and SFDVKD. The CDR3 spells CATSVGRSTDTQYF. CDR3 nucleotides: TGTGCCACCAGTGTAGGACGGAGCACAGATACGCAGTATTTT.